This section outlines one T cell receptor beta chain sequence together with its context. Some clones are missing from TCRdb's copy, which holds only in-frame ones; the method was immunoSEQ multiplex PCR. This sample carries roughly 100,000 clones, roughly 90% of them seen once, and the ten largest clones take approximately 6.2%. The entry originates in a study of blood T cell repertoires in COVID-19. Study at large: Italy, Spain and the United States were the sources of the convalescent and acute COVID-19 samples. From T cells, B-cell-depleted T cells, or PBMCs came the material, which was cDNA or gDNA.

Trimming took off 3 bases at V and 2 bases at J, with 13 bases between the two ends. Germline V CDR1 and CDR2: KGHSH, LQKENI. CDR3 length equals 15 residues. This receptor was identified in a human donor in a cohort sampled during active COVID-19. The rearrangement links TRBV18 to TRBJ1-1; possible D gene TRBD1, 5 bases. Sequencing used peripheral blood. CDR3 amino acids: CASSPTTGGNTEAFF. In DNA form, the CDR3 reads TGTGCCAGCTCACCGACAACCGGGGGTAACACTGAAGCTTTCTTT.